The rows below give T cell receptor beta chains drawn from one sample of a study of T-cell memory formation after mild COVID-19. Each CDR3 protein gets one entry after TCRdb re-called the 5' RACE reads with MiXCR. The sample carries approximately 290,000 distinct CDR3 sequences, around 8% recorded once. The sequencing sample was made of PBMCs or a T cell subset sorted from them (not recorded which). These receptors originate from a young man who had mild COVID-19 (a few samples of this study predate the infection). Cell type and time point are not known. Each CDR3 is given with its conserved first and last residue. D genes are given only for firm matches. Where a row states a size, it is once, few, many or the class of an expanded clone; other rows omit it.

CDR3 DNA: TGTGCCAGCAGCGCTAAGGGAGGTAATGAAAAACTGTTTTTT; CDR3 protein: CASSAKGGNEKLFF; clone size: -; V gene: TRBV5-4; CDR3 length: 14; J gene: TRBJ1-4; D gene: -
CDR3 DNA: TGTGCCAGCAGCTTCTGGGACAGTCATCAGCCCCAGCATTTT; CDR3 protein: CASSFWDSHQPQHF; clone size: few; V gene: TRBV7-9; CDR3 length: 14; J gene: TRBJ1-5; D gene: TRBD1
CDR3 DNA: TGTGCCAGCAGCTCTCGACAGTTTTCTGGGGCCAACGTCCTGACTTTC; CDR3 protein: CASSSRQFSGANVLTF; clone size: -; V gene: TRBV7-2; CDR3 length: 16; J gene: TRBJ2-6; D gene: -
CDR3 DNA: TGTGCCAGCAGTCTACTAGCGGGGGGGCCGGGGACCGGGAATGAGCAGTTCTTC; CDR3 protein: CASSLLAGGPGTGNEQFF; clone size: -; V gene: TRBV12-3/TRBV12-4; CDR3 length: 18; J gene: TRBJ2-1; D gene: TRBD2
CDR3 DNA: TGCAGTGCTAGAGCTACCCGGGACAGGGGGCTCTATAATTCACCCCTCCACTTT; CDR3 protein: CSARATRDRGLYNSPLHF; clone size: few; V gene: TRBV20-1; CDR3 length: 18; J gene: TRBJ1-6; D gene: TRBD1
CDR3 DNA: TGCGCCAGCAGCCACCCGACCAGGGACACCAATTCACCCCTCCACTTT; CDR3 protein: CASSHPTRDTNSPLHF; clone size: -; V gene: TRBV4-1; CDR3 length: 16; J gene: TRBJ1-6; D gene: -
CDR3 DNA: TGTGCCAGCTCACCGCCCGGCGGGGGTCGCTACGAGCAGTACTTC; CDR3 protein: CASSPPGGGRYEQYF; clone size: few; V gene: TRBV18; CDR3 length: 15; J gene: TRBJ2-7; D gene: TRBD2
CDR3 DNA: TGCAGCGTCCGGACAGGGGCTAGCAGGGGCACTGAAGCTTTCTTT; CDR3 protein: CSVRTGASRGTEAFF; clone size: few; V gene: TRBV29-1; CDR3 length: 15; J gene: TRBJ1-1; D gene: TRBD1
CDR3 DNA: TGTGCCAGCATCGAGGGGACAGGGTTAGATGGGGCCAACGTCCTGACTTTC; CDR3 protein: CASIEGTGLDGANVLTF; clone size: few; V gene: TRBV2; CDR3 length: 17; J gene: TRBJ2-6; D gene: TRBD1
CDR3 DNA: TGTGCCAGCAGCTTAGAGACAGGGTCCACGCAGTATTTT; CDR3 protein: CASSLETGSTQYF; clone size: -; V gene: TRBV11-2; CDR3 length: 13; J gene: TRBJ2-3; D gene: TRBD1
CDR3 DNA: TGTGCCAGCAGTTACATGAGGGGGGATCAGCCCCAGCATTTT; CDR3 protein: CASSYMRGDQPQHF; clone size: few; V gene: TRBV6-6; CDR3 length: 14; J gene: TRBJ1-5; D gene: -
CDR3 DNA: TGTGCCAGCTCACCATCGGCGGGGGAGACCGGGGAGCTGTTTTTT; CDR3 protein: CASSPSAGETGELFF; clone size: many; V gene: TRBV18; CDR3 length: 15; J gene: TRBJ2-2; D gene: TRBD2
CDR3 DNA: TGTGCCAGCAGTTACTGGGACAAGATGCGTCGGGGGACCCAGTACTTC; CDR3 protein: CASSYWDKMRRGTQYF; clone size: few; V gene: TRBV6-6; CDR3 length: 16; J gene: TRBJ2-5; D gene: -
CDR3 DNA: TGTGCCAGCAGCTCGGATTTCAAAACAGGGGCTTTCTTT; CDR3 protein: CASSSDFKTGAFF; clone size: -; V gene: TRBV5-6; CDR3 length: 13; J gene: TRBJ1-1; D gene: -
CDR3 DNA: TGCGCCAGCAGCCCCGAGCCTCAGGGAAGGGACACTGAAGCTTTCTTT; CDR3 protein: CASSPEPQGRDTEAFF; clone size: few; V gene: TRBV4-3; CDR3 length: 16; J gene: TRBJ1-1; D gene: -
CDR3 DNA: TGCAGTGCTCCCGGGACTAGCGGGGGCGACACCGGGGAGCTGTTTTTT; CDR3 protein: CSAPGTSGGDTGELFF; clone size: -; V gene: TRBV20-1; CDR3 length: 16; J gene: TRBJ2-2; D gene: TRBD2
CDR3 DNA: TGTGCCAGCAGGCTAACCCGGGACAGGGTTGAAGCTTTCTTT; CDR3 protein: CASRLTRDRVEAFF; clone size: few; V gene: TRBV7-2; CDR3 length: 14; J gene: TRBJ1-1; D gene: TRBD1
CDR3 DNA: TGCGCCAGCAGCTTGGCTACGAACACTGAAGCTTTCTTT; CDR3 protein: CASSLATNTEAFF; clone size: -; V gene: TRBV5-1; CDR3 length: 13; J gene: TRBJ1-1; D gene: -
CDR3 DNA: TGTGCCAGCAGCCGCCAGGTGATTAGCTCCTACAATGAGCAGTTCTTC; CDR3 protein: CASSRQVISSYNEQFF; clone size: few; V gene: TRBV5-6; CDR3 length: 16; J gene: TRBJ2-1; D gene: -
CDR3 DNA: TGTGCCAGCAGCGGGAGGGGCAGGTTCACCGGGGAGCTGTTTTTT; CDR3 protein: CASSGRGRFTGELFF; clone size: -; V gene: TRBV9; CDR3 length: 15; J gene: TRBJ2-2; D gene: -
CDR3 DNA: TGTGCCAGCGAAGCAGCCAAAAACATTCAGTACTTC; CDR3 protein: CASEAAKNIQYF; clone size: many; V gene: TRBV2; CDR3 length: 12; J gene: TRBJ2-4; D gene: -
CDR3 DNA: TGTGCCAGCAGTTACGGGCAGGGCTTTGGCAATCAGCCCCAGCATTTT; CDR3 protein: CASSYGQGFGNQPQHF; clone size: many; V gene: TRBV6-2/TRBV6-3; CDR3 length: 16; J gene: TRBJ1-5; D gene: -
CDR3 DNA: TGCGCCAGCAGCCAAGGTACTGGGGAGACCCAGTACTTC; CDR3 protein: CASSQGTGETQYF; clone size: many; V gene: TRBV4-3; CDR3 length: 13; J gene: TRBJ2-5; D gene: -
CDR3 DNA: TGTGCCAGCAGTTTCCAGACAGACTTGGCTAATGAGCAGTTCTTC; CDR3 protein: CASSFQTDLANEQFF; clone size: once; V gene: TRBV6-5; CDR3 length: 15; J gene: TRBJ2-1; D gene: -
CDR3 DNA: TGTGCCAGCAGCCAAGATGAGGGATCGAACACTGAAGCTTTCTTT; CDR3 protein: CASSQDEGSNTEAFF; clone size: few; V gene: TRBV14; CDR3 length: 15; J gene: TRBJ1-1; D gene: -
CDR3 DNA: TGCGCCAGCAGCCTCCGGACTAGCGGGGGGGAGACCCAGTACTTC; CDR3 protein: CASSLRTSGGETQYF; clone size: -; V gene: TRBV5-1; CDR3 length: 15; J gene: TRBJ2-5; D gene: TRBD2
CDR3 DNA: TGTGCCATCAGTGATCGAGCGGGGGGAACCTCCGGGGAGCTGTTTTTT; CDR3 protein: CAISDRAGGTSGELFF; clone size: -; V gene: TRBV10-3; CDR3 length: 16; J gene: TRBJ2-2; D gene: TRBD2
CDR3 DNA: TGTGCCAGTCAGGGACACCAGAACACTGAAGCTTTCTTT; CDR3 protein: CASQGHQNTEAFF; clone size: few; V gene: TRBV7-6; CDR3 length: 13; J gene: TRBJ1-1; D gene: -
CDR3 DNA: TGCGCCAGCAGCTTGAATACCGACAATGAGCAGTTCTTC; CDR3 protein: CASSLNTDNEQFF; clone size: -; V gene: TRBV5-1; CDR3 length: 13; J gene: TRBJ2-1; D gene: -
CDR3 DNA: TGTGCCAGCAGGTTGCTAGCGGGGGACAACAATGAGCAGTTCTTC; CDR3 protein: CASRLLAGDNNEQFF; clone size: many; V gene: TRBV7-2; CDR3 length: 15; J gene: TRBJ2-1; D gene: TRBD2
CDR3 DNA: TGCGCCAGCAGCTTGGCGTTGACGGCGGATCTGGGCTACAATGAGCAGTTCTTC; CDR3 protein: CASSLALTADLGYNEQFF; clone size: -; V gene: TRBV5-1; CDR3 length: 18; J gene: TRBJ2-1; D gene: -
CDR3 DNA: TGTGCCAGCAGCCCTATCCTCGCTCCGGGCGGGGAGCTGTTTTTT; CDR3 protein: CASSPILAPGGELFF; clone size: -; V gene: TRBV7-2; CDR3 length: 15; J gene: TRBJ2-2; D gene: -
CDR3 DNA: TGTGCCAGCAGCTTCGCCGATACCCACACCGGGGAGCTGTTTTTT; CDR3 protein: CASSFADTHTGELFF; clone size: many; V gene: TRBV7-8; CDR3 length: 15; J gene: TRBJ2-2; D gene: -
CDR3 DNA: TGTGCCAGCTCCCTACGGGAGACCGAGTACTTC; CDR3 protein: CASSLRETEYF; clone size: -; V gene: TRBV12-3/TRBV12-4; CDR3 length: 11; J gene: TRBJ2-5; D gene: -
CDR3 DNA: TGCAGTGCCATTTCGTGGGGACAAAGAATATTCTTT; CDR3 protein: CSAISWGQRIFF; clone size: -; V gene: TRBV20-1; CDR3 length: 12; J gene: TRBJ1-1; D gene: -
CDR3 DNA: TGTGCCAGCAGCTTCCCCCCGACTAGCGGAGGCACAGATACGCAGTATTTT; CDR3 protein: CASSFPPTSGGTDTQYF; clone size: -; V gene: TRBV12-3/TRBV12-4; CDR3 length: 17; J gene: TRBJ2-3; D gene: TRBD2
CDR3 DNA: TGCGCCAGCAGCCAAGAGCTGGATACGCAGTATTTT; CDR3 protein: CASSQELDTQYF; clone size: few; V gene: TRBV4-3; CDR3 length: 12; J gene: TRBJ2-3; D gene: -
CDR3 DNA: TGCAGTGCTATCGACAGGTGTGTCTACGAGCAGTACTTC; CDR3 protein: CSAIDRCVYEQYF; clone size: -; V gene: TRBV20-1; CDR3 length: 13; J gene: TRBJ2-7; D gene: -
CDR3 DNA: TGTGCCAGCAGCTTAGTTTGGGGCTTCCAAGAGACCCAGTACTTC; CDR3 protein: CASSLVWGFQETQYF; clone size: many; V gene: TRBV7-2; CDR3 length: 15; J gene: TRBJ2-5; D gene: -
CDR3 DNA: TGTGCCAGCAGCTTTCTTACAGGGGGGTACGAGCAGTACTTC; CDR3 protein: CASSFLTGGYEQYF; clone size: -; V gene: TRBV7-2; CDR3 length: 14; J gene: TRBJ2-7; D gene: TRBD1
CDR3 DNA: TGTGCCAGCAGTCCCCGGGGGGGGTTTCGGGGGCAAGATACGCAGTATTTT; CDR3 protein: CASSPRGGFRGQDTQYF; clone size: few; V gene: TRBV28; CDR3 length: 17; J gene: TRBJ2-3; D gene: TRBD2
CDR3 DNA: TGTGCCAGCAGTGAACCGTTAGGGACCCATGGCTACACCTTC; CDR3 protein: CASSEPLGTHGYTF; clone size: -; V gene: TRBV25-1; CDR3 length: 14; J gene: TRBJ1-2; D gene: -
CDR3 DNA: TGTGCCAGCAGTCCTAACAGGGTTCGAGGCTACACCTTC; CDR3 protein: CASSPNRVRGYTF; clone size: many; V gene: TRBV28; CDR3 length: 13; J gene: TRBJ1-2; D gene: -
CDR3 DNA: TGTGCCAGCAGCTTAGGACGGGGGACTAGCAAACAGGAGCTGTTTTTT; CDR3 protein: CASSLGRGTSKQELFF; clone size: -; V gene: TRBV13; CDR3 length: 16; J gene: TRBJ2-2; D gene: TRBD2
CDR3 DNA: TGTGCCAGCAGATCCGGGACAGGGAGTTTTCGCTACACCTTC; CDR3 protein: CASRSGTGSFRYTF; clone size: few; V gene: TRBV12-3/TRBV12-4; CDR3 length: 14; J gene: TRBJ1-2; D gene: TRBD1
CDR3 DNA: TGTGCCAGCAGCCAAGAGCTAGCAGCCGGGGAGCTGTTTTTT; CDR3 protein: CASSQELAAGELFF; clone size: many; V gene: TRBV4-2; CDR3 length: 14; J gene: TRBJ2-2; D gene: -
CDR3 DNA: TGTGCCACCCAGGGGAGCTCCTACAATGAGCAGTTCTTC; CDR3 protein: CATQGSSYNEQFF; clone size: few; V gene: TRBV2; CDR3 length: 13; J gene: TRBJ2-1; D gene: -
CDR3 DNA: TGCGCCAGCAGCTTGCGGTCGGGGGCGAACACTGAAGCTTTCTTT; CDR3 protein: CASSLRSGANTEAFF; clone size: many; V gene: TRBV5-1; CDR3 length: 15; J gene: TRBJ1-1; D gene: -
CDR3 DNA: TGTGCCAGCAGCTGGTCGTCCGGGGGGGCCGTTGGGGCCAACGTCCTGACTTTC; CDR3 protein: CASSWSSGGAVGANVLTF; clone size: -; V gene: TRBV7-9; CDR3 length: 18; J gene: TRBJ2-6; D gene: TRBD2
CDR3 DNA: TGTGCCAGCAGTTTGGGGTCAGCGGGGGGCACAGATACGCAGTATTTT; CDR3 protein: CASSLGSAGGTDTQYF; clone size: -; V gene: TRBV28; CDR3 length: 16; J gene: TRBJ2-3; D gene: TRBD2